This TCR beta chain originates from a study of shared clonotypes between healthy human individuals. Produced via immunoSEQ multiplex PCR; TCRdb's table is partial and in-frame only. The sample consists of 750,000 to 1,000,000 clones, about 92% of them appearing once. This clone was detected once. CD45RO negativity and positive selection for CCR7 defined naive CD8 cells, a population that excluded terminally differentiated effector memory CD45RA+ cells. Per germline, CDR1 MNHEY and CDR2 SMNVEV (reference sequence). This CDR3 is 14 amino acids long. V trimming: 5 bases; J trimming: 3 bases; junction bases outside the gene matches: 6.

The chain recombines TRBV27 with TRBJ2-7; TRBD1 agrees at 8 bases. The origin of this receptor is a man under 40 in good health. The sample taken for sequencing was naive CD8+ T cells sorted from blood. In nucleotides, the CDR3 is TGTGCCAGCAGTGGACAGGGTAGGTACTACGAGCAGTACTTC. Residues: CASSGQGRYYEQYF.